This passage covers 20 T cell receptor beta chains from one sample sequenced in a study of post-analysis software for immune sequencing data. Study results and limitations: Several TRBV segments, TRBV5-6, TRBV5-1 and TRBV20-1 among them, were found more frequent in patients than controls.

Their antigen targets remain unknown. TCR beta cDNA libraries included unique molecular identifiers. TCRdb re-called the PCR reads through MiXCR, storing one row per CDR3 protein. The sample carries some 800,000 distinct CDR3 sequences, more than 45% recorded once. Sequences were obtained from blood. These receptors all come from a girl between 5 and 17 years old with multiple sclerosis.

This clonotype occurred a few times. The V call is TRBV7-8, the J call TRBJ2-5, with TRBD2 matching 12 bases. Trimming removed 0 bases from V and 1 base from J; junction bases left unmatched: 9. Per germline, CDR1 SGHVS and CDR2 FQNEAQ. CDR3 length: 19 residues. The CDR3 nucleotides are TGTGCCAGCAGCTTAGCACCCCTCCGGACTAGCGGGACCCAAGAGACCCAGTACTTC. This encodes CASSLAPLRTSGTQETQYF.

This sequence joins TRBV9 and TRBJ1-1, with 7 bases that match TRBD1. The ends lost 2 bases at V and 1 base at J; junction bases unmatched: 2. Germline CDR1 and CDR2: SGDLS and YYNGEE. The CDR3 runs to 14 residues. Written as DNA, the CDR3 is TGTGCCAGCAGCGTTCAGGGGGGGAACACTGAAGCTTTCTTT. This gives the protein CASSVQGGNTEAFF.

V usage is TRBV6-6 and J usage is TRBJ2-3; D might be TRBD2 (5 bases). CDR3 size: 12 residues. The germline CDR1 and CDR2 sequences are MNHNY and SVGAGI (reference sequence). The V end was cut by 7 bases, the J end by 4 bases, with 9 bases between. The CDR3 region is CASTLAADTQYF. CDR3 bases: TGTGCCAGCACCCTAGCAGCAGATACGCAGTATTTT.

The CDR3 here is CASSVGGGDIQYF. Written as DNA, the CDR3 is TGTGCCAGCAGCGTCGGAGGAGGAGACATTCAGTACTTC. The V and J genes are TRBV9 and TRBJ2-4, with D possibly matching TRBD2 (5 bases). Germline CDR1 reads SGDLS; CDR2 reads YYNGEE. V gave up 2 bases and J gave up 8 bases, with 11 bases separating them. The CDR3 spans 13 residues. Full variable domain (missing parts from reference TRBV9 and TRBJ2-4): DSGVTQTPKHLITATGQRVTLRCSPRSGDLSVYWYQQSLDQGLQFLIQYYNGEERAKGNILERFSAQQFPDLHSELNLSSLELGDSALYFCASSVGGGDIQYFGAGTRLSVL.

This clonotype was counted between two and nine times. The rearrangement joins TRBV18 to TRBJ1-2; D possibly corresponds to TRBD1 (6 bases). V lost 10 bases to trimming and J lost 4 bases, with 19 bases between them. There are 14 residues in the CDR3. CDR1 KGHSH and CDR2 LQKENI come from the germline V gene. The DNA for the CDR3 is TGTGCCACCCTGGGGGCAGAAAGTCTCTATGGCTACACCTTC. Translating it yields CATLGAESLYGYTF. Combining the CDR3 with reference TRBV18 and TRBJ1-2 gives the whole variable domain NAGVMQNPRHLVRRRGQEARLRCSPMKGHSHVYWYRQLPEEGLKFMVYLQKENIIDESGMPKERFSAEFPKEGPSILRIQQVVRGDSAAYFCATLGAESLYGYTFGSGTRLTVV.

The V gene is TRBV29-1, the J gene TRBJ1-2, with D perhaps matching TRBD1 (5 bases). Trimming stripped 4 bases from V and 7 bases from J, with 10 bases between. Germline V gene data show CDR1 as SQVTM and CDR2 as ANQGSEA. The CDR3 length is 11 residues. CDR3 protein: CSVGGRSGYTF. DNA of the CDR3: TGCAGCGTTGGGGGCAGAAGTGGCTACACCTTC.

The chain carries TRBV15 and TRBJ1-2; maybe TRBD1 (5 bases). The CDR3 totals 14 residues. Germline V gives CDR1 LNHNV, CDR2 YYDKDF (reference sequence). V was shortened by 2 bases and J by 3 bases, with 10 bases between the two germline ends. The CDR3 loop reads CATSRPQEDYGYTF. CDR3 nucleotide sequence: TGTGCCACCAGCAGACCACAGGAGGACTATGGCTACACCTTC.

This clonotype occurred once. The chain carries TRBV12-3 or TRBV12-4 and TRBJ2-5, with D unresolved. The DNA end favors TRBJ2-7, so the J call may be wrong. The length of the CDR3 is 13 residues. CDR3 loop: CASSLTVLVEQYF. The CDR3, as DNA: TGTGCCAGCAGTTTGACCGTCCTCGTCGAGCAGTACTTC.

This clonotype was observed many times. This chain joins TRBV20-1 and TRBJ2-7, with D tentatively TRBD2 (6 bases). The CDR3 extends over 15 amino acids. Trimming removed 3 bases from V and 0 bases from J, with 15 bases in between. Looked up from germline, CDR1 is DFQATT and CDR2 is SNEGSKA (reference sequence). CDR3 sequence: CSAREIAVSSYEQYF. DNA for the CDR3: TGCAGTGCTAGGGAAATAGCGGTGAGCTCCTACGAGCAGTACTTC.

The chain couples TRBV2 to TRBJ1-1; the D gene is possibly TRBD1 (6 bases). The ends were cut back, 3 bases at V and 8 bases at J, with 16 bases in the middle. Per the germline V gene, CDR1 is SNHLY and CDR2 is FYNNEI. This CDR3 comprises 14 residues. DNA of the CDR3: TGTGCCAGCAGTGAGTCGACAGGCGAACCCGAAGCTTTCTTT. It translates to CASSESTGEPEAFF.

This chain joins TRBV9 and TRBJ2-5, with D tentatively TRBD2 (7 bases). In germline, CDR1 is SGDLS, CDR2 YYNGEE. Trimming took off 4 bases at V and 6 bases at J, with 16 bases between the two ends. The length of the CDR3 is 14 residues. CDR3 sequence: CASSIEGGGKTQYF. The CDR3 nucleotides read TGTGCCAGCAGCATCGAGGGGGGGGGAAAGACCCAGTACTTC.

This clonotype was recorded a few times. The chain employs TRBV29-1 and TRBJ2-1; 11 bases map to TRBD2. With 5 bases clipped from V and 5 bases from J, the junction kept 2 bases outside the gene matches. CDR1 and CDR2 (germline): SQVTM, ANQGSEA. CDR3 size: 13 residues. The CDR3 loop is CSVLGLADNEQFF. The CDR3 nucleotides are TGCAGCGTTCTGGGACTAGCGGACAATGAGCAGTTCTTC.

V usage is TRBV6-6 and J usage is TRBJ2-5; no firm D call. Germline V gene data show CDR1 as MNHNY and CDR2 as SVGAGI (reference sequence). The length of the CDR3 is 13 residues. V shed 2 bases and J shed 4 bases, with 8 bases lying between them. The chain's CDR3 is CASSYPPGETQYF. CDR3 nucleotide sequence: TGTGCCAGCAGTTACCCCCCCGGAGAGACCCAGTACTTC.

This sequence joins TRBV14 and TRBJ2-5, with a tentative D call TRBD1 (6 bases). The CDR3 runs to 15 residues. V gave up 1 base and J gave up 2 bases, with 11 bases separating them. Germline assignment: CDR1 SGHDN and CDR2 FVKESK. CDR3 in DNA: TGTGCCAGCAGCCAAGTGAGGACAGCTCAAGAGACCCAGTACTTC. It encodes CASSQVRTAQETQYF.

The chain carries TRBV5-6 and TRBJ2-6; perhaps TRBD2 as D (5 bases). Between the trimmed V and J ends, which lost 7 bases and 0 bases, there was a span of 23 bases. Germline values: CDR1 SGHDT, CDR2 YYEEEE. The length of the CDR3 is 19 residues. This CDR3 reads CASFSVGGRGFSGANVLTF. The CDR3 nucleotides read TGTGCCAGCTTCTCCGTAGGAGGTCGGGGATTCTCTGGGGCCAACGTCCTGACTTTC.

This rearrangement joins TRBV4-3 to TRBJ2-7; 9 positions agree with TRBD1. Germline V gene data show CDR1 as LGHNA and CDR2 as YSLEER. The CDR3 consists of 14 residues. V was clipped by 4 bases and J by 4 bases; unmatched bases: 5. As DNA, the CDR3 is TGCGCCAGCAGCCGTGGACAGGGGAATTACGAGCAGTACTTC. This encodes CASSRGQGNYEQYF.

This clonotype was detected only a few times. J is TRBJ1-5 and V is TRBV20-1; D might be TRBD1 (6 bases). Trimming cost V 4 bases and J 2 bases, with 15 bases left between them. The CDR3 extends over 15 amino acids. Germline CDR1 and CDR2: DFQATT and SNEGSKA (reference sequence). The CDR3 sequence: CSATQQGLRNQPQHF. In DNA form, the CDR3 reads TGCAGTGCTACCCAACAGGGTCTACGCAATCAGCCCCAGCATTTT.

The gene calls are TRBV7-2 and TRBJ1-5; a weak D match, TRBD1 (5 bases). Germline values: CDR1 SGHTA, CDR2 FQGNSA. V gave up 1 base and J gave up 3 bases, with 10 bases separating them. The CDR3 contains 15 residues. The CDR3 sequence: CASSLVARANQPQHF. In DNA form, the CDR3 reads TGTGCCAGCAGCTTAGTAGCCAGGGCCAATCAGCCCCAGCATTTT.

This clonotype was detected only a few times. The rearrangement links TRBV28 to TRBJ1-1; D remains unclear. The CDR3 is 15 amino acids. Germline values: CDR1 MDHEN, CDR2 SYDVKM. V was shortened by 4 bases and J by 5 bases, with 17 bases between the two germline ends. CDR3 protein: CASSSREGLGTEAFF. For the CDR3, the DNA is TGTGCCAGCAGTTCCCGGGAGGGATTGGGGACTGAAGCTTTCTTT.

This clonotype showed up just once. The chain employs TRBV5-1 and TRBJ2-7; TRBD1 might be the D (5 bases). The length of the CDR3 is 14 residues. Germline V gene sequence: CDR1 SGHRS, CDR2 YFSETQ. V gave up 6 bases and J gave up 7 bases, with 20 bases separating them. The CDR3 bases are TGCGCCAGCAAAGCAAAGCCAGGGCCTAGAGAGCAGTACTTC. Protein: CASKAKPGPREQYF.